The present T cell receptor (beta chain) was sequenced within a study of blood T cell repertoires in COVID-19. Study-level information: PBMCs, B-cell-depleted T cells, or T cells were the source of the cDNA or gDNA that made up the material.

Measured with immunoSEQ multiplex PCR; TCRdb has only the in-frame clones, and not every one. The sample contains about 150,000 clones, roughly 80% of which appear only once. V lost 5 bases and J 5 bases, leaving 17 bases between the germline ends. The CDR3 runs 15 residues. Germline lookup yields CDR1 PRHDT and CDR2 FYEKMQ (reference sequence). The clonotype originates from a man aged 55 to 69 with acute or convalescent COVID-19. The sequencing input was peripheral blood. The rearrangement joins TRBV13 to TRBJ2-3; perhaps TRBD2 as D (5 bases). CDR3: CASSLRRTRGDTQYF. The CDR3 DNA follows: TGTGCCAGCAGCCTTCGGCGGACCCGGGGAGATACGCAGTATTTT.